This T cell receptor beta chain is drawn from a study of T-cell reconstitution after alpha-beta-depleted transplantation in children (dated by TCRdb to the mid-2010s). Background on the whole study: T-cell immune reconstitution after TCRalphabeta/CD19-depleted allogeneic hematopoietic cell transplantation in children was quantitatively tracked in the study by means of TCR repertoire profiling. Study-wide findings and limitations: The high TCRbeta diversity at day 60 in some patients was ascribed to recipient T cells and intrathymic progenitors that had survived conditioning. Over subsequent months, a decline in hyperexpanded clone frequencies was noted, and after one year, T-cell counts and TCRbeta diversity were mostly ascribed to newly produced T cells. About two months after transplant, the apparently early recovery of alphabetaT-cell counts reportedly depended on just several hundred clones that had expanded rapidly and came from non-depleted graft cells.

Library generation was performed with PCR. TCRdb records Illumina HiSeq 2500 as the sequencer. To normalize quantification of the TCRbeta repertoire, the TCR libraries were built with molecular barcoding that relied on unique molecular identifiers. TCRdb's own reprocessing of the public reads used fastp at Q25 and MiXCR and kept productive beta chains. Rows with one shared CDR3 protein collapse into an entry with the most common genes and DNA. Counted in this sample were about 490,000 distinct CDR3 sequences; 10% to 13% of them appeared once. The ten largest clones add up to around 2.2% of the sample. V loses 0 bases of germline sequence and J loses 4 bases, and the interval between the two ends is 13 bases. Reading from cysteine to phenylalanine, the CDR3 counts 16 amino acids. Of the read, only the CDR3 DNA is kept; its 48 bases are in frame from base 1. The germline V gene gives CDR1 as LGHNA and CDR2 as YSLEER.

This clonotype was detected a few times. The antigen it binds to is not known. No quality values exist for individual bases; no much larger clone is one base distant. This sample's treatment or condition label indicates: allogeneic hematopoietic cell transplantation with graft depleted of TCRalphabeta T cells and CD19 B cells. TCRalphabeta/CD19-depleted allogeneic hematopoietic cell grafts were given to the transplant recipients, all of whom were children. The sequencing used PBMCs, collected before TCRalphabeta/CD19-depleted stem cell transplant. The chain is assembled from TRBV4-3 and TRBJ2-1; D gene: possibly TRBD2, on 5 matching bases. The TCR was taken from a child younger than 10 with inherited bone marrow failure, due to receive a stem cell transplant. In nucleotide form, the sequence is TGCGCCAGCAGCCAAGACGGTCGGAGGCCTTACAATGAGCAGTTCTTC. Translation gives CASSQDGRRPYNEQFF.